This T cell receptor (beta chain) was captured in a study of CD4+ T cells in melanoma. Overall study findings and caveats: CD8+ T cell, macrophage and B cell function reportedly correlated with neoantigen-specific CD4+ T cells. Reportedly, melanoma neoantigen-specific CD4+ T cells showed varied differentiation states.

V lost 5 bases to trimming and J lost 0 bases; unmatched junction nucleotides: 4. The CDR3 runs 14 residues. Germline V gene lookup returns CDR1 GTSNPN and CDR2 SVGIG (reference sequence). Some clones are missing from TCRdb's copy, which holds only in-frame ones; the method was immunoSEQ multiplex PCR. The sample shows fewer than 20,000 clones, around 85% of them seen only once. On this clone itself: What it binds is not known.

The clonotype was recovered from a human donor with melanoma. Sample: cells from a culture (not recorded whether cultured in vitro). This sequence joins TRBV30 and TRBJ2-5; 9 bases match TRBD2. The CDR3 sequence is CAWVRGGDQETQYF. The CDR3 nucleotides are TGTGCCTGGGTGCGGGGGGGTGACCAAGAGACCCAGTACTTC.